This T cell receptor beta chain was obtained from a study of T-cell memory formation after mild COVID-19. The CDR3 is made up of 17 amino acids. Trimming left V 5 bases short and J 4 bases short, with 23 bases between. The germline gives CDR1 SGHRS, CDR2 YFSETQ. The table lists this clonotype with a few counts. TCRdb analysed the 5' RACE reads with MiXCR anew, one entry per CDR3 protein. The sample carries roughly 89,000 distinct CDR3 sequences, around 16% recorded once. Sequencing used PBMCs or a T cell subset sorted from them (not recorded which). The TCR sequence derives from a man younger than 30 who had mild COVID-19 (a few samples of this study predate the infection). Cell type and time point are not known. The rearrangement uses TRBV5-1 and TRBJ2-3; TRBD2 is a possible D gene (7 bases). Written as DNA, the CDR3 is TGCGCCAGCAGACGTGCGGGGGACAACCGAGCCGCAGATACGCAGTATTTT. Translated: CASRRAGDNRAADTQYF.